The 26 T cell receptor beta chains given below trace back to one sample, sequenced in a study of cytomegalovirus exposure and HLA in healthy donors. Repertoires were generated with immunoSEQ multiplex PCR, while TCRdb's copy carries only in-frame clones and drops some. The sample gives 150,000 or so clones, about 89% of which show up once; less than 3.5% is in the top ten. The sequenced sample consisted of PBMCs. These receptors all stem from a man aged 18 to 30 in good health and CMV-seropositive.

This rearrangement joins TRBV6-5 to TRBJ1-5; a possible D gene is TRBD1 (6 bases). V was pared by 2 bases and J by 1 base, with 12 bases between. CDR1 is MNHEY and CDR2 is SVGAGI in the germline V gene. The CDR3 runs to 16 residues. The CDR3 spells CASSYGPTGSNQPQHF. The CDR3 nucleotides are TGTGCCAGCAGTTACGGGCCCACAGGGAGCAATCAGCCCCAGCATTTT.

This clone was found once. The rearrangement joins TRBV5-1 to TRBJ2-3, with 10 bases lining up with TRBD2. Per germline, CDR1 SGHRS and CDR2 YFSETQ. The CDR3 totals 15 residues. The ends lost 0 bases at V and 6 bases at J; junction bases unmatched: 4. CDR3 nucleotide sequence: TGCGCCAGCAGCTTGGAGGCTAGCGGGAGTGATACGCAGTATTTT. This encodes CASSLEASGSDTQYF.

J is TRBJ2-5 and V is TRBV9, with a possible D match to TRBD2 (5 bases). V was cut by 5 bases and J by 1 base, with 12 bases left in between. This CDR3 is 14 amino acids long. Germline assignment: CDR1 SGDLS and CDR2 YYNGEE. The CDR3 spells CASSKSGSQETQYF. CDR3 sequence (DNA): TGTGCCAGCAGTAAGAGCGGATCCCAAGAGACCCAGTACTTC.

The gene calls are TRBV4-1 and TRBJ1-2; D is ambiguous. This CDR3 contains 16 residues. CDR1 and CDR2 (germline): MGHRA, YSYEKL. With 4 bases removed from V and 4 bases from J, the gap between germline ends came to 19 bases. The CDR3 spells CASSPIPPQIRYGYTF. The CDR3 coding sequence is TGCGCCAGCAGCCCGATTCCTCCTCAGATACGCTATGGCTACACCTTC.

A single count supports this clone. V is TRBV5-1 and J is TRBJ2-5; no definite D call. Germline CDR1 reads SGHRS; CDR2 reads YFSETQ. This CDR3 has 14 amino acids. Trimming left V 3 bases short and J 3 bases short, with 12 bases between. The CDR3 DNA reads as TGCGCCAGCAGCTCAGTAGTAACTAAAGAGACCCAGTACTTC. It translates to CASSSVVTKETQYF.

V usage is TRBV5-1 and J usage is TRBJ2-1, with D tentatively TRBD1 (6 bases). V gave up 1 base and J gave up 9 bases, with 11 bases separating them. Germline lookup yields CDR1 SGHRS and CDR2 YFSETQ. There are 13 residues in the CDR3. This CDR3 reads CASSLIRGSEQFF. The CDR3 DNA follows: TGCGCCAGCAGCTTGATCAGGGGCAGTGAGCAGTTCTTC.

J is TRBJ2-1 and V is TRBV28, with 10 bases identical to TRBD2. This CDR3 is 15 amino acids long. The germline V gene encodes CDR1 MDHEN and CDR2 SYDVKM. V gave up 7 bases and J gave up 4 bases; unmatched junction bases: 7. For the CDR3, the DNA is TGTGCCAGCACTCCAGGACTAGCGGAATACAATGAGCAGTTCTTC. Translated, it gives CASTPGLAEYNEQFF.

The chain's CDR3 is CSAPLNIQYF. In DNA, the CDR3 is TGCAGTGCTCCATTAAACATTCAGTACTTC. The chain uses TRBV20-1 and TRBJ2-4; D gene ambiguous. CDR3 length: 10 residues. V was shortened by 5 bases and J by 6 bases, with 5 bases between the two germline ends. The germline V gene encodes CDR1 DFQATT and CDR2 SNEGSKA (reference sequence).

The genes are TRBV5-1 and TRBJ1-2; TRBD1 aligns across 7 bases. V shed 3 bases and J 6 bases; nucleotides not matched to a gene: 5. The CDR3 runs 13 residues. Germline CDR1 is SGHRS and CDR2 is YFSETQ. The CDR3 here is CASSWGTADGYTF. The CDR3 DNA sequence: TGCGCCAGCAGCTGGGGGACAGCCGATGGCTACACCTTC. The variable domain in full, with the rest retrieved from reference TRBV5-1 and TRBJ1-2, is KAGVTQTPRYLIKTRGQQVTLSCSPISGHRSVSWYQQTPGQGLQFLFEYFSETQRNKGNFPGRFSGRQFSNSRSEMNVSTLELGDSALYLCASSWGTADGYTFGSGTRLTVV.

The rearrangement joins TRBV11-2 to TRBJ2-7, with 10 nucleotides matching TRBD2. J gave up 4 bases and V 5 bases, and 2 bases lay outside the gene matches. The CDR3 has 13 amino acids. CDR1 is SGHAT, CDR2 FQNNGV, per germline. The CDR3 protein is CASSNSGRYEQYF. CDR3 coding DNA: TGTGCCAGCAGCAATAGCGGGAGGTACGAGCAGTACTTC.

This clone has a single count. The chain recombines TRBV28 with TRBJ2-7; 8 nucleotides align to TRBD1. After removal of 5 bases from V and 5 bases from J, the junction contained 5 bases not matched to a gene. Per the germline V gene, CDR1 is MDHEN and CDR2 is SYDVKM. The CDR3 runs to 13 residues. CDR3 in amino acids: CASSDRGPDEQYF. As DNA, the CDR3 is TGTGCCAGCAGTGACAGGGGTCCAGACGAGCAGTACTTC.

This clone was detected a few times. This rearrangement joins TRBV7-2 to TRBJ1-1; no definite D call. Germline V gene data show CDR1 as SGHTA and CDR2 as FQGNSA. The CDR3 runs to 13 residues. Trimming cost V 3 bases and J 8 bases, with 13 bases left between them. The CDR3 reads CASSFFARGEAFF. DNA for the CDR3: TGTGCCAGCAGCTTTTTCGCCCGAGGGGAAGCTTTCTTT.

This clone was seen just once. The CDR3 region has the DNA TGCGCCAGCAGCCAAGATAGGGGGCGGTGGCCGGATACGCAGTATTTT. This encodes CASSQDRGRWPDTQYF. This chain uses TRBV4-3 with TRBJ2-3, with 7 bases lining up with TRBD1. CDR3 length equals 16 residues. The junction had 9 bases not matched to a gene; V was cut back by 0 bases and J by 6 bases. Germline loops: CDR1 LGHNA, CDR2 YSLEER.

The chain links TRBV5-1 to TRBJ1-3; D uncertain. The V end lost 4 bases, the J end lost 1 base, and 12 bases lay between the germline ends. The CDR3 consists of 15 residues. Germline V gene lookup returns CDR1 SGHRS and CDR2 YFSETQ. The CDR3 reads CASSPSAKSGNTIYF. CDR3 bases: TGCGCCAGCAGCCCCTCAGCGAAATCTGGAAACACCATATATTTT.

The rearrangement joins TRBV27 to TRBJ2-7, with D tentatively TRBD1 (5 bases). The CDR3 spans 13 residues. V was cut by 6 bases and J by 4 bases, with 13 bases left in between. Germline V gene sequence: CDR1 MNHEY, CDR2 SMNVEV (reference sequence). CDR3 loop: CASSETQAYEQYF. The CDR3 DNA is TGTGCCAGCAGCGAGACACAGGCTTACGAGCAGTACTTC.

The rearrangement uses TRBV27 and TRBJ2-1; D remains unclear. Germline V gene data show CDR1 as MNHEY and CDR2 as SMNVEV (reference sequence). CDR3 length: 12 amino acids. Deletions cut 8 bases from V and 7 bases from J, with 12 bases between. The DNA of the CDR3 is TGTGCCAGCGGCCTTTTGTCGAATGAGCAGTTCTTC. Protein sequence: CASGLLSNEQFF.

The J gene is TRBJ2-1, the V gene TRBV10-3, with a weak D call TRBD2 (6 bases). Trimming took off 2 bases at V and 8 bases at J, with 16 bases between the two ends. The CDR3 runs to 15 residues. Per the germline V gene, CDR1 is ENHRY and CDR2 is SYGVKD. CDR3 protein: CAISERQSGVDEQFF. The CDR3 DNA sequence: TGTGCCATCAGTGAGAGACAATCGGGAGTGGATGAGCAGTTCTTC.

The gene calls are TRBV21-1 and TRBJ2-7; TRBD1 is taken as the D call from the table, unchecked against the DNA. TRBV21-1 is listed as a pseudogene. The CDR3 covers 14 residues. CDR3 bases: TGTGCCAGCCCCAAATCGTACACCCACTACGAGCAGTACTTC. Its translation is CASPKSYTHYEQYF.

The sample holds a few counts of this clone. The chain couples TRBV13 to TRBJ2-7; tentatively, D is TRBD1 (5 bases). CDR1 PRHDT and CDR2 FYEKMQ come from the germline V gene (reference sequence). The V gene lost 0 bases and the J gene lost 4 bases, with 10 bases spanning the gap. CDR3 length: 14 amino acids. The CDR3 DNA follows: TGTGCCAGCAGCTTAGGCCGCAGGGTTTACGAGCAGTACTTC. This codes for CASSLGRRVYEQYF.

A note on this clone: The junction departs from the called germline gene at one end, perhaps through a read error. The chain recombines TRBV7-7 with TRBJ2-1; 7 bases line up with TRBD2. The CDR3 length is 15 residues. Germline V gene lookup returns CDR1 SSHAT and CDR2 FNYEAQ (reference sequence). In nucleotides, the CDR3 is TGTGCTAGCAGCTTAGGTCCTAGCGGCTACAATGAGCAGTTCTTC. Its translation: CASSLGPSGYNEQFF.

The rearrangement uses TRBV10-3 and TRBJ2-7; 9 bases match TRBD1. Germline CDR1 reads ENHRY; CDR2 reads SYGVKD. The CDR3 spans 12 residues. Trimming at V came to 10 bases and at J to 3 bases, leaving 4 bases not matched to a gene. CDR3 amino acids: CATGTGSYEQYF. CDR3 coding DNA: TGTGCCACCGGGACAGGGAGCTACGAGCAGTACTTC.

The V gene is TRBV27, the J gene TRBJ2-5, with 7 nucleotides matching TRBD1. Germline V lookup: CDR1 MNHEY, CDR2 SMNVEV (reference sequence). The CDR3 contains 13 residues. Trimming removed 4 bases from V and 6 bases from J; junction bases left unmatched: 5. The CDR3 region has the DNA TGTGCCAGCAGTTCACAGGGGTTTCAGACCCAGTACTTC. Protein product: CASSSQGFQTQYF.

The CDR3 bases are TGTGCCAGCAGAGGGGTTCGGTCGGCCACCTTCCGGGACAGAGTAAAAGCTAACTATGGCTACACCTTC. Translating it yields CASRGVRSATFRDRVKANYGYTF. This chain uses TRBV2 with TRBJ1-2; 7 positions agree with TRBD1. J gave up 0 bases and V 6 bases, and 31 bases lay outside the gene matches. The CDR3 runs 23 residues. CDR1 and CDR2 (germline): SNHLY, FYNNEI.

V is TRBV2 and J is TRBJ2-1, with 13 positions matching TRBD2. The CDR3 runs 15 residues. Germline-derived CDR1 and CDR2 are SNHLY and FYNNEI. The J segment lost 8 bases and the V segment lost 6 bases, leaving 7 bases of the junction unmatched. The DNA for the CDR3 is TGTGCCAGCAGCCCGGGACTAGCGGGGTGGGATGAGCAGTTCTTC. This translates into CASSPGLAGWDEQFF.

The chain joins TRBV7-2 to TRBJ2-7; 7 nucleotides align to TRBD2. V lost 1 base, J lost 5 bases, and 8 bases stayed unmatched. The CDR3 is 15 amino acids. Germline CDR1 and CDR2: SGHTA and FQGNSA. The CDR3 reads CASSLEGTTFHEQYF. The CDR3 DNA sequence: TGTGCCAGCAGCTTAGAGGGGACTACCTTCCACGAGCAGTACTTC.

Only a few counts were recorded for this clone. The CDR3: CASSLDRGYEQYF. The CDR3 coding sequence is TGTGCCAGCAGTCTGGACAGGGGGTACGAGCAGTACTTC. The V and J genes are TRBV25-1 and TRBJ2-7; 10 bases match TRBD1. Germline lookup yields CDR1 MGHDK and CDR2 SYGVNS. After removal of 5 bases from V and 4 bases from J, the junction contained 2 bases not matched to a gene. CDR3 length equals 13 residues.